This T cell receptor beta chain emerged from a study of post-analysis software for immune sequencing data. V lost 6 bases and J 5 bases, leaving 14 bases between the germline ends. This CDR3 contains 13 residues. Germline CDR1 and CDR2: DFQATT and SNEGSKA (reference sequence). Study conclusions and caveats: Controls showed lower frequencies than patients for five or six TRBV segments, and TRBV5-6, TRBV5-1 and TRBV20-1 were among these.

This clonotype was recorded a few times. Its specificity is unknown. Unique molecular identifiers were built into the TCR beta cDNA libraries. TCRdb re-analysed the PCR reads in MiXCR, keeping a single row per CDR3 protein. Among 820,000 or so distinct CDR3 sequences listed, under 70% were seen once. V is TRBV20-1 and J is TRBJ1-5, with unresolved D. The sample taken for sequencing was blood. This clonotype was sampled from a girl aged 5-17 years with multiple sclerosis. The CDR3 DNA sequence: TGCAGTGCCGAGACCGGGGTGGATCAGCCCCAGCATTTT. Translating gives CSAETGVDQPQHF.